These 6 T cell receptor beta chains were sequenced from one sample in a study of blood T cell repertoires in COVID-19. Sequenced by immunoSEQ multiplex PCR; TCRdb stores in-frame clones only, minus some. Found here are 150,000 to 200,000 clones, roughly 79% of them singletons; the top ten hold more than 10%. Sequencing was carried out using peripheral blood. These receptor sequences come from a woman older than 75 with COVID-19, enrolled during active disease.

V and J are TRBV5-1 and TRBJ2-6, with D perhaps TRBD2 (6 bases). CDR3 length equals 17 residues. The V end lost 1 base, the J end lost 4 bases, and 15 bases lay between the germline ends. From germline, CDR1 is SGHRS and CDR2 YFSETQ. CDR3: CASSLSGDTLGANVLTF. For the CDR3, the DNA is TGCGCCAGCAGCTTGTCGGGGGATACCCTCGGGGCCAACGTCCTGACTTTC.

The chain recombines TRBV5-6 with TRBJ2-7, with 8 bases matching TRBD2. This CDR3 is 15 amino acids long. V dropped 0 bases and J dropped 2; count of bases not matched to a gene: 4. Per the germline V gene, CDR1 is SGHDT and CDR2 is YYEEEE. The CDR3, as DNA: TGTGCCAGCAGCTTGGGACTAGCGCAAACCTACGAGCAGTACTTC. Its translation is CASSLGLAQTYEQYF.

On this clone: This CDR3 is also generated by other DNA sequences in the sample. The chain recombines TRBV11-2 with TRBJ2-2, with 8 bases that match TRBD1. The ends lost 5 bases at V and 2 bases at J; junction bases unmatched: 4. This CDR3 is built from 15 residues. Per the germline V gene, CDR1 is SGHAT and CDR2 is FQNNGV. For the CDR3, the DNA is TGTGCCAGCAGCCTTACAGGGGGAAACACCGGGGAGCTGTTTTTT. Its translation is CASSLTGGNTGELFF.

The chain links TRBV11-3 to TRBJ1-1, with 7 bases matching TRBD1. Trimming cost V 2 bases and J 0 bases; bases outside gene matches: 9. Germline V gives CDR1 SGHNT, CDR2 YENEEA. The length of the CDR3 is 17 residues. This CDR3 is CASSLLVGTALNTEAFF. The CDR3 DNA reads TGTGCCAGCAGCTTATTGGTCGGGACAGCTTTGAACACTGAAGCTTTCTTT.

The chain combines TRBV6-2 or TRBV6-3 with TRBJ1-2; the match to TRBD1 covers 8 bases. After removal of 5 bases from V and 4 bases from J, the junction contained 9 bases not matched to a gene. This CDR3 has 15 residues. CDR1 and CDR2 (germline): MNHEY, SVGEGT. CDR3 sequence: CASSIGQGRAYGYTF. CDR3 bases: TGTGCCAGCAGTATCGGACAGGGACGGGCCTATGGCTACACCTTC.

The V gene is TRBV19, the J gene TRBJ1-2, with 8 bases identical to TRBD1. This CDR3 has 15 amino acids. V shed 2 bases and J 7 bases; nucleotides not matched to a gene: 9. Germline V gene sequence: CDR1 LNHDA, CDR2 SQIVND (reference sequence). The CDR3 sequence is CASSIIRGRGRGYTF. CDR3 nucleotide sequence: TGTGCCAGTAGTATAATCAGGGGGCGCGGTCGTGGCTACACCTTC.